A single T cell receptor (beta chain) is shown here with its context. Its antigen is not known. This sample is drawn from a study of cytomegalovirus exposure and HLA in healthy donors. Study observations and caveats: Being indistinguishable, some V segments were excluded, TRBV6-2 and TRBV6-3 among them. Common viral pathogens seemed, in a later analysis, to connect with several of the most significant clusters. Associated with HLA alleles at 0.05 false discovery rate in a later analysis were 17,000 or so TCR beta sequences.

13 Jbeta primers and 60 Vbeta primers were used for the PCR. Sequenced by immunoSEQ multiplex PCR; TCRdb stores in-frame clones only, minus some. The data hold 95,000 to 110,000 clones, with 10% observed a single time. CDR3 size: 18 residues. Germline assignment: CDR1 SGHTA and CDR2 FQGNSA. V was pared by 3 bases and J by 3 bases, with 11 bases of the junction left unmatched. The specimen sequenced was PBMCs. The receptor's source is a man in his forties in good health and CMV-seropositive. The chain joins TRBV7-2 to TRBJ2-1, with 10 positions matching TRBD2. CDR3 residues: CASSFSSGRRRNYNEQFF. The DNA for the CDR3 is TGTGCCAGCAGCTTTTCTAGCGGGAGACGGCGCAACTACAATGAGCAGTTCTTC.